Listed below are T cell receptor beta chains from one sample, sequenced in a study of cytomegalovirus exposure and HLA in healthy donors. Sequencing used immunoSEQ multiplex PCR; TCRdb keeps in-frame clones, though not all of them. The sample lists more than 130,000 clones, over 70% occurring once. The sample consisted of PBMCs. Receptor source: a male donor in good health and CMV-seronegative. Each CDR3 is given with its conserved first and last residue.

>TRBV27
CASSLNGGDTDTQYF
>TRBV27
CASSRRLPVTDTQYF
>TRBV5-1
CASRTSPNNEQFF
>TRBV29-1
CSVDSGGDSPLHF
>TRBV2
CASSDRLAGPFAEQYF
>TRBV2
CASRETGANTGELFF
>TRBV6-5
CASSSGEVGNQPQNF
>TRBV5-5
CASSSEPGQGATNEKLFF
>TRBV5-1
CASSFKVAGGQPEQYF
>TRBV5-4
CASRGLSNYGYTF
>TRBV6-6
CASSRGLDTEAFF
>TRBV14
CASSQDRFQGRSYNSPLHF
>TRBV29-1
CSVRGASTDTQYF
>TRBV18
CASSPQELLAFF
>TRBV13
CASSTRPNRDEKLFF
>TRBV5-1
CASSPGTSGHEQYF
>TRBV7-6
CASSARLAGGPSSYEQYF
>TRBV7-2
CASSSTGGGLEVHNEQFF
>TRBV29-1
CSARTSGLYNEQFF
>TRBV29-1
CSVEGTDASSYEQYF
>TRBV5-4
CASRGGTGTGFSYEQYF
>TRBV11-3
CASSAGFLADGTFDYEQYF
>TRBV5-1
CASSLGGPGEKLFF
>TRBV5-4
CASSYRSHNTEAFF
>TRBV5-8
CASRRTRDFYNEQFF
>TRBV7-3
CASSLRGGSNTGELFF
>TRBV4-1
CASSQGTGISYNEQFF
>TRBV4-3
CASSQATGISGANVLTF
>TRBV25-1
CASRGMGGISAGELFF
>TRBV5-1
CASSRTGQNIQYF
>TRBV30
CAWSRDRGPWETQYF
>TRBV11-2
CASSSTGTRRMETQYF
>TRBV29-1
CSVRTGGITEAFF
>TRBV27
CASTPGGGRIYNSPLHF
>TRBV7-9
CASSLEDFRDRGYYYGYTF
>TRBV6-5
CASSYGTRGSGEAFF
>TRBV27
CASSFQGSNQPQHF
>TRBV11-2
CASSSNQGRGSYGYTF
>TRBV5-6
CASSLERGQGAHGYTF
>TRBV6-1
CASSEWSERTGELFF
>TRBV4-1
CASSQEGRGSLLETQYF
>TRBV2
CASSPGNYGYTF
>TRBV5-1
CASSLEGVYNSPLHF
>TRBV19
CASTGQMNTGELFF
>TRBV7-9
CASSLPRRLAGRETQYF
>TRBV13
CASSSTGVGGEKLFF
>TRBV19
CASNPTGGAANEKLFF
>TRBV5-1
CASSSGQGPPSEKLFF
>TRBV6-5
CASRGGTSGPYEQYF
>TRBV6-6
CASSSTGDNEQYF
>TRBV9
CASSVSNEQFF
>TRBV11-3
CASSLTGVGGASGYTF